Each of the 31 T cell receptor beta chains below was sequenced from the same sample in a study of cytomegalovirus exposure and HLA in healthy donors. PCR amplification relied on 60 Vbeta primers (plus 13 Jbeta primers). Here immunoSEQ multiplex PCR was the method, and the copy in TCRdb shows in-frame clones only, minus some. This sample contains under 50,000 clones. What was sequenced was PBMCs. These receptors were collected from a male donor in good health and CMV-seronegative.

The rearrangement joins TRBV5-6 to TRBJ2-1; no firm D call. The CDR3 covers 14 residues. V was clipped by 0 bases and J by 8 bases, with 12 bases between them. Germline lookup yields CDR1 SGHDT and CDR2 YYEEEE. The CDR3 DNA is TGTGCCAGCAGCTTGGTTGGTTTGGGCTATGAGCAGTTCTTC. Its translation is CASSLVGLGYEQFF.

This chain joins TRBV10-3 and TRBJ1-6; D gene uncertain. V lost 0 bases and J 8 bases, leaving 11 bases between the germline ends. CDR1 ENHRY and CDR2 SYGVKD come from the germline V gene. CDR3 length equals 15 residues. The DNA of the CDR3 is TGTGCCATCAGTGAGTCCGGAGGGAGGGATTCACCCCTCCACTTT. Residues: CAISESGGRDSPLHF.

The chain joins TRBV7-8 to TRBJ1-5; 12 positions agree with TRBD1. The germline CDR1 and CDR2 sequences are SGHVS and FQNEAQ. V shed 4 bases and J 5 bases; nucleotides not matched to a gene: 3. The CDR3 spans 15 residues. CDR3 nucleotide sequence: TGTGCCAGCAGCTCCGGGACAGGGGGCGATCAGCCCCAGCATTTT. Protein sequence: CASSSGTGGDQPQHF.

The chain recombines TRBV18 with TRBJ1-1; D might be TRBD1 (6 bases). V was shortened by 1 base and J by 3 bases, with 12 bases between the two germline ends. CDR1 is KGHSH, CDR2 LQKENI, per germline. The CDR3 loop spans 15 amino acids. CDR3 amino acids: CASSPRPGADTEAFF. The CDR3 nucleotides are TGTGCCAGCTCACCACGACCAGGGGCGGACACTGAAGCTTTCTTT. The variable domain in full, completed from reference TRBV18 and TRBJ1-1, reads NAGVMQNPRHLVRRRGQEARLRCSPMKGHSHVYWYRQLPEEGLKFMVYLQKENIIDESGMPKERFSAEFPKEGPSILRIQQVVRGDSAAYFCASSPRPGADTEAFFGQGTRLTVV.

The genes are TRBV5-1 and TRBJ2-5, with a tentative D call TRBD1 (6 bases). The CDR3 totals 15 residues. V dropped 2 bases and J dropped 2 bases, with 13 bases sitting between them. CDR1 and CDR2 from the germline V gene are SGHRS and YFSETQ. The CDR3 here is CASSFPDRIQETQYF. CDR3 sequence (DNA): TGCGCCAGCAGCTTCCCCGACAGGATACAAGAGACCCAGTACTTC.

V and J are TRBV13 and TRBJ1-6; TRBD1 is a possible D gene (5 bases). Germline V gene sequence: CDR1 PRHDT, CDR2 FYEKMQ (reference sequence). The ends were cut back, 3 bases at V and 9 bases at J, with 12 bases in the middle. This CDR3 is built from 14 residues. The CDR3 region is CASSLGGSGSPLHF. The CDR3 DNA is TGTGCCAGCAGCTTGGGGGGGAGTGGTTCACCCCTCCACTTT.

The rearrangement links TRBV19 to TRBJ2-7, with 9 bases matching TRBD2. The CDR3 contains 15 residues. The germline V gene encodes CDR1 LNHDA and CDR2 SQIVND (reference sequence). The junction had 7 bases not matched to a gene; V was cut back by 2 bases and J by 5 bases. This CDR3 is CASSITGRGGDEQYF. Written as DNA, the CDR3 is TGTGCCAGTAGTATAACTGGGCGGGGGGGCGACGAGCAGTACTTC.

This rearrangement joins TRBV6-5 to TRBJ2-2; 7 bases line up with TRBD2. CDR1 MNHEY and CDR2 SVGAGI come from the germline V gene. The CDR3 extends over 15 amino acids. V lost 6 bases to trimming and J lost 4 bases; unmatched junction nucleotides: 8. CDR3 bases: TGTGCCAGCAGCCAGAGCGGGGCGGGCACCGGGGAGCTGTTTTTT. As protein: CASSQSGAGTGELFF.

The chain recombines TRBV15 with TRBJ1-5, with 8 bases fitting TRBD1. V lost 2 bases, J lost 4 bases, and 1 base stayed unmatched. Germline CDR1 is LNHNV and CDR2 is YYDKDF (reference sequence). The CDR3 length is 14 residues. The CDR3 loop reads CATSRTGGNQPQHF. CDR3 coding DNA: TGTGCCACCAGCAGAACAGGGGGTAATCAGCCCCAGCATTTT. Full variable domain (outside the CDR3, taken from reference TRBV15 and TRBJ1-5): DAMVIQNPRYQVTQFGKPVTLSCSQTLNHNVMYWYQQKSSQAPKLLFHYYDKDFNNEADTPDNFQSRRPNTSFCFLDIRSPGLGDTAMYLCATSRTGGNQPQHFGDGTRLSIL.

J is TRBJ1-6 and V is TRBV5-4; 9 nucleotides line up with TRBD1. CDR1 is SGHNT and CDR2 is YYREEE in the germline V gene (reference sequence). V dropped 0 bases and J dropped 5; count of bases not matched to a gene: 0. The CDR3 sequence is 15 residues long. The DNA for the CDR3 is TGTGCCAGCAGCTTGGGGGACAGGGATAATTCACCCCTCCACTTT. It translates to CASSLGDRDNSPLHF.

The CDR3 protein is CASSVDGSSGNTIYF. The CDR3 DNA is TGTGCCAGCAGCGTAGACGGGAGCTCTGGAAACACCATATATTTT. This sequence joins TRBV9 and TRBJ1-3; no reliable D call. Germline CDR1 and CDR2: SGDLS and YYNGEE. The CDR3 is made up of 15 amino acids. V was cut by 0 bases and J by 0 bases, with 7 bases left in between.

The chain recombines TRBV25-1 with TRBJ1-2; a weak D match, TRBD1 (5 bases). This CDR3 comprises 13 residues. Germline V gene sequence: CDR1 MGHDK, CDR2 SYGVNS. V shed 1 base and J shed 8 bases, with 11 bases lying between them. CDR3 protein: CASSESRAGGYTF. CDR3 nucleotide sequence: TGTGCCAGCAGTGAATCCAGGGCTGGGGGCTACACCTTC.

The CDR3 DNA reads as TGTGCCAGCTCACGCCGGGACACAAGTAACACCGGGGAGCTGTTTTTT. Translating it yields CASSRRDTSNTGELFF. This chain uses TRBV18 with TRBJ2-2; TRBD1 is a possible D gene (6 bases). Germline V gene lookup returns CDR1 KGHSH and CDR2 LQKENI. The CDR3 totals 16 residues. Between the trimmed V and J ends, which lost 4 bases and 2 bases, there was a span of 14 bases.

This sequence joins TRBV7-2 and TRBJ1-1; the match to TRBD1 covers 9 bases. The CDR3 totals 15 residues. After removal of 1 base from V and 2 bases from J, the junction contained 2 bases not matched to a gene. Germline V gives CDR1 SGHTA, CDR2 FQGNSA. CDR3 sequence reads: CASSLGDRVNTEAFF. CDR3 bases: TGTGCCAGCAGCTTAGGGGACAGGGTAAACACTGAAGCTTTCTTT.

The CDR3 DNA reads TGTGCCAGCAGTTTGACTAGCGGGGGGCAAGAGACCCAGTACTTC. It codes for CASSLTSGGQETQYF. The genes are TRBV28 and TRBJ2-5; 13 positions agree with TRBD2. The junction had 0 bases not matched to a gene; V was cut back by 3 bases and J by 2 bases. CDR3 length equals 15 residues. Per germline, CDR1 MDHEN and CDR2 SYDVKM.

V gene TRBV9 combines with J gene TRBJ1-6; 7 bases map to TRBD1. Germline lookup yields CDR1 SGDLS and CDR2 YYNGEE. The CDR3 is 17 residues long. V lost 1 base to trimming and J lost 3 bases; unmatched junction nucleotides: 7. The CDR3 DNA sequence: TGTGCCAGCAGCGTATCCGGGACAGACCACTATAATTCACCCCTCCACTTT. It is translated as CASSVSGTDHYNSPLHF.

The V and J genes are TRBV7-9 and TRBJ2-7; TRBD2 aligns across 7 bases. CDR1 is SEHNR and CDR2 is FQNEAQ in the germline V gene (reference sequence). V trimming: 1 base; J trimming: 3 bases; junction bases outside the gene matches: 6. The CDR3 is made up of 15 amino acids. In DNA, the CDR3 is TGTGCCAGCAGCTTAGAGGGGCGGGAGATCTACGAGCAGTACTTC. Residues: CASSLEGREIYEQYF.

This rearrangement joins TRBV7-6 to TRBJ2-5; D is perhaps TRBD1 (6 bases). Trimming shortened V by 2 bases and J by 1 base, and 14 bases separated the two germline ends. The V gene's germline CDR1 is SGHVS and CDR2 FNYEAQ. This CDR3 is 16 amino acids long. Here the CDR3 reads CASSLMSGAGQETQYF. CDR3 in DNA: TGTGCCAGCAGCTTAATGTCAGGGGCTGGCCAAGAGACCCAGTACTTC.

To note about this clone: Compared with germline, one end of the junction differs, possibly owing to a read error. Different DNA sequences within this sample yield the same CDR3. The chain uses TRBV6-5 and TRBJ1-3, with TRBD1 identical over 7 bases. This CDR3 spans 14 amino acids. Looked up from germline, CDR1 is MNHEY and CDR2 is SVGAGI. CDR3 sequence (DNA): TGCGCCAGCAGTACAACAGGGGCTGGAAACACCATATATTTT. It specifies CASSTTGAGNTIYF.

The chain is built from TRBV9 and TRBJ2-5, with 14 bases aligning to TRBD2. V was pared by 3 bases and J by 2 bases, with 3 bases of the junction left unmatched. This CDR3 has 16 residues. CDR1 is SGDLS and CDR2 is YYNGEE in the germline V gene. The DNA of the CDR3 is TGTGCCAGCAGCGACAGACTAGCGGGGGGGCAAGAGACCCAGTACTTC. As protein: CASSDRLAGGQETQYF.

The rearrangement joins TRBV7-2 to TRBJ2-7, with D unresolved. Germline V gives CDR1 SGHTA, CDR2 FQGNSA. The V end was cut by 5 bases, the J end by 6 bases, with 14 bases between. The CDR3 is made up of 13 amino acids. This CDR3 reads CASSNRPGAEQYF. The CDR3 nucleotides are TGTGCCAGCAGCAACCGCCCAGGTGCCGAGCAGTACTTC.

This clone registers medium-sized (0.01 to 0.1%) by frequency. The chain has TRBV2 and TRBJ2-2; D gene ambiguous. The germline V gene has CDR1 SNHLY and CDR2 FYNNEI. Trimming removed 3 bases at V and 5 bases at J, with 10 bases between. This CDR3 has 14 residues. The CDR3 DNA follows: TGTGCCAGCAGTGAGAACTACGGGACCGGGGAGCTGTTTTTT. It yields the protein CASSENYGTGELFF.

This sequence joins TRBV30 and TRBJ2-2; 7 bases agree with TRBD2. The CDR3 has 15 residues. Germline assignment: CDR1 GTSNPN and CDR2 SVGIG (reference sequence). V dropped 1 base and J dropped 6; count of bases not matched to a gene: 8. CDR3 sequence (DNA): TGTGCCTGGAGTGGGGGAGGGGTCCGGGCCGGGGAGCTGTTTTTT. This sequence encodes CAWSGGGVRAGELFF.

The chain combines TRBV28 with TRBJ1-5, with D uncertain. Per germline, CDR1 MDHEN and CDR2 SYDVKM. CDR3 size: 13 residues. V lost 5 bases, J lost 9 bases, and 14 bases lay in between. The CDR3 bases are TGTGCCAGCAGTAATCTGGGCCACAGGCCCCAGCATTTT. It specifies CASSNLGHRPQHF.

The CDR3 sequence is CASSPDRGRGEAFF. In DNA, the CDR3 is TGTGCCAGCAGCCCAGACAGGGGGCGCGGGGAAGCTTTCTTT. The V and J genes are TRBV7-6 and TRBJ1-1; 10 nucleotides align to TRBD1. The germline CDR1 and CDR2 sequences are SGHVS and FNYEAQ. The CDR3 consists of 14 residues. With 5 bases clipped from V and 8 bases from J, the junction kept 8 bases outside the gene matches.

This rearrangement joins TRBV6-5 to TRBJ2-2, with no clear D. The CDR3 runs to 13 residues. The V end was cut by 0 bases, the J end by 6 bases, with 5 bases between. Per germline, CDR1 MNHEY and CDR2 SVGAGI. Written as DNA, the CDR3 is TGTGCCAGCAGTTACTCTGGCTCCGGGGAGCTGTTTTTT. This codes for CASSYSGSGELFF.

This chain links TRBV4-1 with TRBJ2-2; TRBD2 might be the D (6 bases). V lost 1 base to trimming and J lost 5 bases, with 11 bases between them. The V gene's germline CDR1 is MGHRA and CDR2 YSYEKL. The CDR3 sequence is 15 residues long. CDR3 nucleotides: TGCGCCAGCAGCCAAGTCTCGGGGGATACCGGGGAGCTGTTTTTT. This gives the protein CASSQVSGDTGELFF.

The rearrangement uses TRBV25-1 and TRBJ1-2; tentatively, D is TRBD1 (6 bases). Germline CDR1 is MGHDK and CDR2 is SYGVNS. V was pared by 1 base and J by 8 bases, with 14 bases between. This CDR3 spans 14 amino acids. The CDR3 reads CASSEWKQGGGYTF. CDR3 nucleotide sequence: TGTGCCAGCAGTGAATGGAAACAGGGTGGGGGCTACACCTTC.

CDR3 protein: CASRSGGTGGKSGNTIYF. DNA of the CDR3: TGCGCCAGCAGATCGGGGGGGACAGGGGGCAAGAGTGGAAACACCATATATTTT. The chain has TRBV5-1 and TRBJ1-3, with 12 positions matching TRBD1. Looked up from germline, CDR1 is SGHRS and CDR2 is YFSETQ. The CDR3 runs 18 residues. Trimming removed 5 bases from V and 3 bases from J; junction bases left unmatched: 12.

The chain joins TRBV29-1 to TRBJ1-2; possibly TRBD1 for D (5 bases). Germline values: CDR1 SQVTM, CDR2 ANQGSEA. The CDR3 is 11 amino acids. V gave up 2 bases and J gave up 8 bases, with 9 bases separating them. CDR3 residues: CSVEFGGGYTF. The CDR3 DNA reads TGCAGCGTTGAATTCGGGGGAGGCTACACCTTC.

CDR3 residues: CASSIGQGWNTEAFF. CDR3 nucleotide sequence: TGTGCCAGTAGTATTGGACAGGGGTGGAACACTGAAGCTTTCTTT. V and J are TRBV19 and TRBJ1-1; 9 bases align to TRBD1. Germline-derived CDR1 and CDR2 are LNHDA and SQIVND (reference sequence). V was clipped by 3 bases and J by 1 base; unmatched bases: 3. CDR3 length: 15 amino acids.